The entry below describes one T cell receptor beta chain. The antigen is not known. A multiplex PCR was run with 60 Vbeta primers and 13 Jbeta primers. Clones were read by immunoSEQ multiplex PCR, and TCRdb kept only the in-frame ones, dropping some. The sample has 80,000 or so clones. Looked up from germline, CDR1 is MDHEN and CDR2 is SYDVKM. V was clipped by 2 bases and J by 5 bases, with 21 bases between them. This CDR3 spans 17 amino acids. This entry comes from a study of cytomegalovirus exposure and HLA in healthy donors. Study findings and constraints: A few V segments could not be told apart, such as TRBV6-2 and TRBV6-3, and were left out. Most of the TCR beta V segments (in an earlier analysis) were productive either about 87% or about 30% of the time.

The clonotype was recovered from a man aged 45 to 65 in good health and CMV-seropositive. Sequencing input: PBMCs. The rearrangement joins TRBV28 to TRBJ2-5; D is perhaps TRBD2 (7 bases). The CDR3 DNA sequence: TGTGCCAGCAGTTTAGCGGGGGCAGGAGGTTTAGGGGAGACCCAGTACTTC. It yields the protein CASSLAGAGGLGETQYF. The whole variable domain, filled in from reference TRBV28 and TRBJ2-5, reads DVKVTQSSRYLVKRTGEKVFLECVQDMDHENMFWYRQDPGLGLRLIYFSYDVKMKEKGDIPEGYSVSREKKERFSLILESASTNQTSMYLCASSLAGAGGLGETQYFGPGTRLLVL.